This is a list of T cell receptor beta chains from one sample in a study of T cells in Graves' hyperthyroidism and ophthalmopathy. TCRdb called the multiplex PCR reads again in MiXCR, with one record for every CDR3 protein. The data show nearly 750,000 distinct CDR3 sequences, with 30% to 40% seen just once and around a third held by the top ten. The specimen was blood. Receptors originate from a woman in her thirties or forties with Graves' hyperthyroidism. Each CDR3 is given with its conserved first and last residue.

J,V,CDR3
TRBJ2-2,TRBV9,CAGSVVPHGGANTGELFF
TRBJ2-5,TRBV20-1,CSARAGETQYF
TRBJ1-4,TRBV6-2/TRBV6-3,CASSKDRLNEKLFF
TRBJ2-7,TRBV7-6,CASSLARGKGSPYEQYF
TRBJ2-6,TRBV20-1,CSARRLIARTPSGANVLTF
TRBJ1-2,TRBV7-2,CASKASGDRVSAYTF
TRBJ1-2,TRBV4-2,CASSPTTQGTYGYTF
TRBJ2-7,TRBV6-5,CASSYSRF
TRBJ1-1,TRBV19,CASSIYGGITEAFF
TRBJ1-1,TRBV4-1,CASSPRLTTEAFF
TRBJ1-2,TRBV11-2,CASSSNGGGYGGYTF
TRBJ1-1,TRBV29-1,CSVGRSTEAFF
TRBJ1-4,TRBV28,CASSFQHLANEKLFF
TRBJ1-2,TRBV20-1,CSARNRGTEGSNYGYTF
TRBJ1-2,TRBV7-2,CASSLGDWNYGYTF
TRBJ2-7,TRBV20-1,CSATAGPAGDLEQYF
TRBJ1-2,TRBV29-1,CSGGGELYGYTF
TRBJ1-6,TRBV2,CASRRDSSNSPLHF
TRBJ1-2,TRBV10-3,CAIRGGHGYTF
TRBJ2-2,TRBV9,CASSGIARGPTGELFF
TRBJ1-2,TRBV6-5,CASSYSPGHYGYTF
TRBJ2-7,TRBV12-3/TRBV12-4,CASSYSKTGGYEQYF
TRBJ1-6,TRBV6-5,CASSYSRTGKGSPLHF